The present TCR beta chain was sequenced within a study of CD4+ T cells in melanoma (dated by TCRdb to 2021 to 2024). Describing the broader study: Neoantigen-specific CD4+ T cells in human melanoma were what the study investigated.

Donors were patients with melanoma. To prepare the library, the immunoSEQ multiplex PCR assay was applied. Held by TCRdb, this immuneACCESS table contains in-frame sequences only and omits some clones. Under half of the omission traces to an unresolved V gene where checked; the cause of the rest is unknown. The table for this sample lists more than 15,000 clones; approximately 76% of them were counted only once. The top ten clones comprise about an eighth of the sample. Results the study describes overall, beyond this receptor: According to the report, neoantigen-specific CD4+ T cells in melanoma displayed diverse differentiation states. Neoantigen-specific CD4+ T cells were reported to be correlated with the function of CD8+ T cells, macrophages and B cells.

Remarks on this clone: Its antigen remains unidentified. No base quality information exists; no much larger clone differs at one position.

Including the terminal cysteine and phenylalanine, the CDR3 comprises 16 residues. Kept here is only the CDR3 DNA, which spans 48 bases and is read in frame from base 1. Per the germline V gene (reference sequence), LNHDA is the CDR1 and SQIVND is the CDR2. The junction shows trimming of 4 bases on V and 2 bases on J, and the gene matches do not reach 6 bases of it. The chain employs TRBV19 and TRBJ1-4, with 8 middle bases fitting TRBD1. The sample consisted of cells from a culture (not recorded whether cultured in vitro). The source is a human donor with melanoma. The nucleotide sequence reads as follows: TGTGCCAGTAGTAGACAGGGGAAGAGCACTAATGAAAAACTGTTTTTT. Its protein reads: CASSRQGKSTNEKLFF. With the portions outside the CDR3 filled from the reference TRBV19 and TRBJ1-4 genes, the complete variable region becomes DGGITQSPKYLFRKEGQNVTLSCEQNLNHDAMYWYRQDPGQGLRLIYYSQIVNDFQKGDIAEGYSVSREKKESFPLTVTSAQKNPTAFYLCASSRQGKSTNEKLFFGSGTQLSVL.